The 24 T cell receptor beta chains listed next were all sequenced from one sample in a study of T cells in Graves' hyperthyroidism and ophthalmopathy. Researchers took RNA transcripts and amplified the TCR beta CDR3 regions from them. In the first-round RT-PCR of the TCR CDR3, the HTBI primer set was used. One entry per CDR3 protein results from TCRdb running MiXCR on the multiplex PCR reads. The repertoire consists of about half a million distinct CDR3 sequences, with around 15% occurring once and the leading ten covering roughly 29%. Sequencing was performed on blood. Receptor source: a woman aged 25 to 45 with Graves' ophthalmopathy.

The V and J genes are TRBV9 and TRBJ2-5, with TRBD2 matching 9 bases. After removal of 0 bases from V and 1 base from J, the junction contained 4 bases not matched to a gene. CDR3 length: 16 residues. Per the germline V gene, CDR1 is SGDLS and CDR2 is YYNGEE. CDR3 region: CASSVAAGGGQETQYF. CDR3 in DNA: TGTGCCAGCAGCGTAGCTGCGGGAGGGGGCCAAGAGACCCAGTACTTC.

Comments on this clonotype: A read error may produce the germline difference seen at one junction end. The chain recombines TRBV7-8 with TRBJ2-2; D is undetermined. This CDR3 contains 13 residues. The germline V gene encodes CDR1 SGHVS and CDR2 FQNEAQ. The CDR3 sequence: CASILHNTGELFF. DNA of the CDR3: TGTGCCAGCATCTTACACAACACCGGGGAGCTGTTTTTT. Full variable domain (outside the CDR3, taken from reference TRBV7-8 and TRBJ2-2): GAGVSQSPRYKVAKRGQDVALRCDPISGHVSLFWYQQALGQGPEFLTYFQNEAQLDKSGLPSDRFFAERPEGSVSTLKIQRTQQEDSAVYLCASILHNTGELFFGEGSRLTVL.

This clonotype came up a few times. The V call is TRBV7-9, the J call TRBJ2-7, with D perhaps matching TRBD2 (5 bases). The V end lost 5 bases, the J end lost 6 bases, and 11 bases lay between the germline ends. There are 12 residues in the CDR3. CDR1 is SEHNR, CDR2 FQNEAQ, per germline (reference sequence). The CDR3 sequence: CASSESGSEQYF. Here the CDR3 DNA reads TGTGCCAGCAGCGAAAGCGGTAGCGAGCAGTACTTC.

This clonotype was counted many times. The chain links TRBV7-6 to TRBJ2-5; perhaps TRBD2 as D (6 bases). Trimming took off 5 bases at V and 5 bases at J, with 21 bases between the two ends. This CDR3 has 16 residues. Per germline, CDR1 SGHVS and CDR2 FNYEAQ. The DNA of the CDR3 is TGTGCCAGCAGCCAAACGAATCTGGAGGGCGGGGAGACCCAGTACTTC. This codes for CASSQTNLEGGETQYF.

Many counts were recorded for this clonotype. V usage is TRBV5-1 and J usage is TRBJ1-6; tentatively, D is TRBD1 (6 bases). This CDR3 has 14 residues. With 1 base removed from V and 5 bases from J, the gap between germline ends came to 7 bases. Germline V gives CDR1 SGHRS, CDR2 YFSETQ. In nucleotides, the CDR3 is TGCGCCAGCAGCTTGCGGACAGATAATTCACCCCTCCACTTT. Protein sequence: CASSLRTDNSPLHF.

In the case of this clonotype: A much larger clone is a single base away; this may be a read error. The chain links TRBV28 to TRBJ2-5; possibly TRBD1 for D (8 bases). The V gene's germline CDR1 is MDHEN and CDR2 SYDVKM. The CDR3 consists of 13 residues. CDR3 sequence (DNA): TGTACCAGCAGCGGGACAGGTGGGGAGACCCAGTACTTC. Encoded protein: CTSSGTGGETQYF.

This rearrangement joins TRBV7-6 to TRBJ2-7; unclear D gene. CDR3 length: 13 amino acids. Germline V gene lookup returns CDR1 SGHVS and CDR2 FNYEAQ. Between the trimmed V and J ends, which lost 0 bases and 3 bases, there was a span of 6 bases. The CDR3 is CASSLAQNYEQYF. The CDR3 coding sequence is TGTGCCAGCAGCTTAGCGCAAAACTACGAGCAGTACTTC.

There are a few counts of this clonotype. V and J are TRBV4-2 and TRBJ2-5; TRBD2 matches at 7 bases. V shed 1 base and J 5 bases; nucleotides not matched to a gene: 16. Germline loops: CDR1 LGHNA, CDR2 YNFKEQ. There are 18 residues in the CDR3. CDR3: CASSQGRLTGARGETQYF. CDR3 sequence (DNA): TGTGCCAGCAGCCAAGGGCGACTTACGGGAGCGCGGGGGGAGACCCAGTACTTC.

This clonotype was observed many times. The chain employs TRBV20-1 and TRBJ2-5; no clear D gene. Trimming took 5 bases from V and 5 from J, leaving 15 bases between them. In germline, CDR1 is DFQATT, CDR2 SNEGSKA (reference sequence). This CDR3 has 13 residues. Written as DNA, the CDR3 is TGCAGTGCTCCGACGTGGGGAACCGAGACCCAGTACTTC. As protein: CSAPTWGTETQYF.

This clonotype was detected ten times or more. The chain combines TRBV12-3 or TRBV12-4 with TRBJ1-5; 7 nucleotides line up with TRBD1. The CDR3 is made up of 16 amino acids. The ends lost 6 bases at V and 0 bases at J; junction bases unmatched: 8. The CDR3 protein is CASSWGQTYSNQPQHF. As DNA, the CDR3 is TGTGCCAGCAGCTGGGGACAGACTTATAGCAATCAGCCCCAGCATTTT.

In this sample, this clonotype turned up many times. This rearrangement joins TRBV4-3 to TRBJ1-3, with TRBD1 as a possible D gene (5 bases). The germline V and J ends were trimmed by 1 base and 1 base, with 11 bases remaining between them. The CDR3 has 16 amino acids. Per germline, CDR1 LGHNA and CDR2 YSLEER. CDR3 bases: TGCGCCAGCAGCCAAGGTCCTCAGGGTTCTGGAAACACCATATATTTT. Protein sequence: CASSQGPQGSGNTIYF.

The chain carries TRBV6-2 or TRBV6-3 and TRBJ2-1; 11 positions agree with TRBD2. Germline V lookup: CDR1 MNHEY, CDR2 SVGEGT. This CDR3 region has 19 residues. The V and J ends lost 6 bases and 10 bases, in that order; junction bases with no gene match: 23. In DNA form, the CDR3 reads TGTGCCAGCAGCTTACAGGGGCGTTCGGCTAGCGGGAGGTTGCGAGAGCAGTTCTTC. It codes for CASSLQGRSASGRLREQFF.

As DNA, the CDR3 is TGCGCCAGCAGCCAAGATCACAGGGCCAATTCACCCCTCCACTTT. The encoded protein is CASSQDHRANSPLHF. The V call is TRBV4-1, the J call TRBJ1-6; a weak D match, TRBD1 (6 bases). V was shortened by 0 bases and J by 7 bases, with 10 bases between the two germline ends. Germline V lookup: CDR1 MGHRA, CDR2 YSYEKL. This CDR3 has 15 residues.

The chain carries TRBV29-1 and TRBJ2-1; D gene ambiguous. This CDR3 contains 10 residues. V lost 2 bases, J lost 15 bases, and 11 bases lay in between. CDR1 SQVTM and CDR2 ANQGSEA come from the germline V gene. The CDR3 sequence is CSVETTSPFF. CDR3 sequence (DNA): TGCAGCGTTGAAACAACGTCGCCGTTCTTC.

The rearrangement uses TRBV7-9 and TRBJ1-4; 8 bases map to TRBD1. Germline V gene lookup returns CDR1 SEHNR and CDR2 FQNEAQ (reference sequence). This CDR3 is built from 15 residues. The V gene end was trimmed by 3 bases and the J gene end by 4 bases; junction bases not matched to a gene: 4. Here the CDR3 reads CASSFMTGDNEKLFF. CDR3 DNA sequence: TGTGCCAGCAGCTTTATGACAGGGGATAATGAAAAACTGTTTTTT. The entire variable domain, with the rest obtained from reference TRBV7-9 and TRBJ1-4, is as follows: DTGVSQNPRHKITKRGQNVTFRCDPISEHNRLYWYRQTLGQGPEFLTYFQNEAQLEKSRLLSDRFSAERPKGSFSTLEIQRTEQGDSAMYLCASSFMTGDNEKLFFGSGTQLSVL.

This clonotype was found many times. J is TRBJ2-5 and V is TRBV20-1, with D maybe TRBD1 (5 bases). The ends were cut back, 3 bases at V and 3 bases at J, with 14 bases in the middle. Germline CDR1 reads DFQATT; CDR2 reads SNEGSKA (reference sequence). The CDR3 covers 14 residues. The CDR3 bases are TGCAGTGCTAGTCCCCCCTCCAGGGAAGAGACCCAGTACTTC. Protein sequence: CSASPPSREETQYF.

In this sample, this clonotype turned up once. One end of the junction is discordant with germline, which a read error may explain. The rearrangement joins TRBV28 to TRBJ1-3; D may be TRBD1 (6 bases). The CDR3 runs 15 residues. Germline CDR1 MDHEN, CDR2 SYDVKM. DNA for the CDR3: TGTGCCAGCAGTTTAGGCGGGGGCTCTGGAAACGCCATATATTTT. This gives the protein CASSLGGGSGNAIYF.

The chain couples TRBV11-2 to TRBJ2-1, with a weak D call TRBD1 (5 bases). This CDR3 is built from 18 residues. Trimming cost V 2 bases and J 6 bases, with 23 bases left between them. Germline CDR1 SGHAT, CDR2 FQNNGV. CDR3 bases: TGTGCCAGCAGCTTAAGGGGCCCATCGGTGGTAGTCCCCAATGAGCAGTTCTTC. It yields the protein CASSLRGPSVVVPNEQFF.

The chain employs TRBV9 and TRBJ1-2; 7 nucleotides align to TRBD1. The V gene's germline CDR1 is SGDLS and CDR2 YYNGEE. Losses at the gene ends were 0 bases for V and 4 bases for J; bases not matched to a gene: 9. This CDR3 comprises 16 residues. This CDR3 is CASSVAGSQGGYGYTF. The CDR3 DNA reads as TGTGCCAGCAGCGTAGCTGGTAGTCAGGGGGGCTATGGCTACACCTTC.

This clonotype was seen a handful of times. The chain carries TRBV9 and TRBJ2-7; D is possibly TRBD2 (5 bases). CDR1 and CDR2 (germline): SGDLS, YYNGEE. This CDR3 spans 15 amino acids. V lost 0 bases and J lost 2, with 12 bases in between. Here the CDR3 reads CASSVGGSAAYEQYF. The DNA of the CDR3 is TGTGCCAGCAGCGTAGGGGGTAGCGCAGCCTACGAGCAGTACTTC.

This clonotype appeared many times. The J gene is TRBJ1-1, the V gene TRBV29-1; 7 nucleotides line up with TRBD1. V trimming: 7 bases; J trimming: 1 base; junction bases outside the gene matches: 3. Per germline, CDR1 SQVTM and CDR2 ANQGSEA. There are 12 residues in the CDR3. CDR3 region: CSGQGPNTEAFF. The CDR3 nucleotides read TGCAGCGGACAGGGCCCGAACACTGAAGCTTTCTTT.

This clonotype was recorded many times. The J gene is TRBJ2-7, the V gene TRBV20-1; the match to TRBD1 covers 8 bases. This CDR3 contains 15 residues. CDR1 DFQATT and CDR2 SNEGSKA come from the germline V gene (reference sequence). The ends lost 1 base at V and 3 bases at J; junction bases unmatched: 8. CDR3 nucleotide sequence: TGCAGTGCTAGAGCACCAGGGGGCGCTTACTACGAGCAGTACTTC. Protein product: CSARAPGGAYYEQYF.

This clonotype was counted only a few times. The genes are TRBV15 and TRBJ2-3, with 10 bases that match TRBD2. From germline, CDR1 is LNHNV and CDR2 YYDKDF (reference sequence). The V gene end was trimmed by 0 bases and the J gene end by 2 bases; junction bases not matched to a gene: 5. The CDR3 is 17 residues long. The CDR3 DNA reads TGTGCCACCAGCAGAGATGGGACTAGCGCTGTCACAGATACGCAGTATTTT. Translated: CATSRDGTSAVTDTQYF.

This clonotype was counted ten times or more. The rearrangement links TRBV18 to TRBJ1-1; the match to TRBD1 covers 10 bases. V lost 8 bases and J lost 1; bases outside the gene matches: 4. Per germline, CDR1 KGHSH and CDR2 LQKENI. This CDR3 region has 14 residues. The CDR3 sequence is CASRGQGTNTEAFF. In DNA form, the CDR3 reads TGTGCCAGCCGGGGACAGGGGACGAACACTGAAGCTTTCTTT.